One TCR beta chain is described in this entry. Germline-derived CDR1 and CDR2 are SGHNT and YENEEA. This CDR3 region has 13 residues. Trimming took 1 base from V and 3 from J, leaving 7 bases between them. This entry comes from a study of blood T cell repertoires in COVID-19. Here immunoSEQ multiplex PCR was the method, and the copy in TCRdb shows in-frame clones only, minus some. The sample has 430,000 or so clones, about 88% seen once; the top ten hold 1.4%. Sample: PBMCs or T cells enriched from blood (not recorded which). The chain links TRBV11-3 to TRBJ2-7, with TRBD2 as a possible D gene (6 bases). The receptor was derived from a woman aged 18-29 years who had been exposed to COVID-19. CDR3 coding DNA: TGTGCCAGCAGCTTAGTGCGGGGCTACGAGCAGTACTTC. As protein: CASSLVRGYEQYF.